A selection of T cell receptor beta chains follows, all from one sample in a study of blood T cell repertoires in COVID-19. Sequencing was performed with immunoSEQ multiplex PCR; in TCRdb, only in-frame clones are kept and a portion is missing. The sample carries about 47,000 clones, roughly 91% recorded once. Material: peripheral blood. The receptor source for this set is a man aged 80 or over with active or convalescent COVID-19. The CDR3 runs from the conserved cysteine through the conserved F or W. Each record gives: V gene, J gene, CDR3 protein.

TRBV7-9	TRBJ2-6	CASSLTAQIGQGIVLTF
TRBV2	TRBJ2-5	CASSMDAKGQGRTQYF
TRBV18	TRBJ2-7	CASALVVDRSTYEQYF
TRBV18	TRBJ2-5	CASSPPGTQETQYF
TRBV5-4	TRBJ1-2	CASSFFDRASGYTF
TRBV19	TRBJ2-6	CASSINRAGANVLTF
TRBV30	TRBJ1-1	CACSGTHEAFF
TRBV11-2	TRBJ1-3	CASSRTGYMGGNTIYF
TRBV7-9	TRBJ1-2	CASSLTGKGYTF
TRBV5-6	TRBJ1-5	CASSLAGTGGDPSNQPQHF
TRBV29-1	TRBJ1-1	CSAVGTANTEAFF
TRBV3-1/TRBV3-2	TRBJ1-6	CASSQTGVNSPLHF
TRBV15	TRBJ2-7	CATSRDKTGGRAYEQYF
TRBV7-6	TRBJ2-1	CASSDETEYHNEQFF
TRBV28	TRBJ2-7	CASSRTYEQYF
TRBV4-3	TRBJ2-7	CASSRTSGSYEQYF